Presented here are 13 T cell receptor beta chains from one specimen sequenced in a study of beta chain features in type 1 diabetes. Points from the study as a whole: For Type 1 diabetes patients, all four CD4+ subsets carried TCRB CDR3s that were moderately but significantly shorter.

As every portion of the isolated RNA was reverse transcribed, the sequencing read expressed TCRB transcripts. The repertoire was sequenced with immunoSEQ multiplex PCR; TCRdb's copy has only in-frame clones and lacks some. The sample includes a few hundred thousand clones, about 11% of them seen just once. Their target antigens are unknown. The sample taken for sequencing was naive CD4+ T cells from blood. The receptors shown here come from a man aged 25 to 40 with type 1 diabetes.

The sample holds a few counts of this clone. The V gene is TRBV5-6, the J gene TRBJ2-5, with D possibly matching TRBD2 (5 bases). This CDR3 spans 14 amino acids. Per germline, CDR1 SGHDT and CDR2 YYEEEE. Between the trimmed V and J ends, which lost 4 bases and 5 bases, there was a span of 15 bases. The CDR3 DNA reads as TGTGCCAGCAGCCCCGGTTACGCTAGCGAGACCCAGTACTTC. This gives the protein CASSPGYASETQYF.

The V and J genes are TRBV27 and TRBJ1-6; a weak D match, TRBD1 (6 bases). The germline V gene has CDR1 MNHEY and CDR2 SMNVEV (reference sequence). The V end was cut by 2 bases, the J end by 12 bases, with 14 bases between. This CDR3 has 14 amino acids. The DNA for the CDR3 is TGTGCCAGCAGTTTAGGCAGGGGTGATGTACCCCTCCACTTT. It specifies CASSLGRGDVPLHF.

CDR3 coding DNA: TGTGCCAGCAGTTCCCCCGGGGAGACCCAGTACTTC. It codes for CASSSPGETQYF. The chain has TRBV27 and TRBJ2-5, with D unresolved. V was cut by 4 bases and J by 5 bases, with 8 bases left in between. Germline-derived CDR1 and CDR2 are MNHEY and SMNVEV (reference sequence). The CDR3 has 12 residues.

The CDR3 protein is CASSHGQGITF. CDR3 bases: TGTGCCAGCAGCCATGGACAGGGGATAACCTTC. The chain joins TRBV7-8 to TRBJ1-2, with TRBD1 matching over 9 bases. This CDR3 contains 11 residues. Germline values: CDR1 SGHVS, CDR2 FQNEAQ. V gave up 5 bases and J gave up 14 bases; unmatched junction bases: 6.

This clone was observed a few times. The genes are TRBV14 and TRBJ1-1, with D tentatively TRBD1 (5 bases). The CDR3 is made up of 15 amino acids. V gave up 4 bases and J gave up 1 base, with 13 bases separating them. Germline V gives CDR1 SGHDN, CDR2 FVKESK. In DNA, the CDR3 is TGTGCCAGCAGCCGGATGCAAGACAGGAACACTGAAGCTTTCTTT. Translated, it gives CASSRMQDRNTEAFF.

This clone has just a few counts. This sequence joins TRBV29-1 and TRBJ2-7; D may be TRBD1 (6 bases). The CDR3 is 11 residues long. The ends were cut back, 6 bases at V and 0 bases at J, with 6 bases in the middle. Germline values: CDR1 SQVTM, CDR2 ANQGSEA. CDR3 DNA sequence: TGCAGCGTGGGACACTCCTACGAGCAGTACTTC. Protein product: CSVGHSYEQYF.

The chain uses TRBV27 and TRBJ1-3; D is possibly TRBD1 (5 bases). V was shortened by 5 bases and J by 0 bases, with 14 bases between the two germline ends. In germline, CDR1 is MNHEY, CDR2 SMNVEV (reference sequence). This CDR3 is built from 16 residues. The CDR3 coding sequence is TGTGCCAGCAGTCCCTCAACAGGCTCCTCTGGAAACACCATATATTTT. It encodes CASSPSTGSSGNTIYF.

This clone was seen a handful of times. The rearrangement links TRBV2 to TRBJ1-4; perhaps TRBD1 as D (5 bases). Trimming removed 6 bases from V and 0 bases from J, with 8 bases in between. This CDR3 has 14 residues. Germline V gene lookup returns CDR1 SNHLY and CDR2 FYNNEI. This CDR3 is CASRTDATNEKLFF. In DNA form, the CDR3 reads TGTGCCAGCAGGACAGACGCAACTAATGAAAAACTGTTTTTT.

In its sample, this clone was seen a few times. The genes are TRBV9 and TRBJ2-1; D unresolved. The CDR3 has 13 amino acids. Germline CDR1 and CDR2: SGDLS and YYNGEE. Trimming shortened V by 1 base and J by 3 bases, and 5 bases separated the two germline ends. CDR3 in DNA: TGTGCCAGCAGCGTATCGGTCTACAATGAGCAGTTCTTC. It is translated as CASSVSVYNEQFF.

The V and J genes are TRBV9 and TRBJ2-3; 12 bases are shared with TRBD2. J lost 6 bases, V lost 4 bases, and 9 bases had no gene match. This CDR3 spans 16 amino acids. Germline CDR1 is SGDLS and CDR2 is YYNGEE. The CDR3 protein is CASSPRTSGVWDTQYF. Here the CDR3 DNA reads TGTGCCAGCAGCCCCCGGACTAGCGGGGTATGGGATACGCAGTATTTT. Full variable domain (outside the CDR3, taken from reference TRBV9 and TRBJ2-3): DSGVTQTPKHLITATGQRVTLRCSPRSGDLSVYWYQQSLDQGLQFLIQYYNGEERAKGNILERFSAQQFPDLHSELNLSSLELGDSALYFCASSPRTSGVWDTQYFGPGTRLTVL.

This clone has just a few counts. CDR3 protein: CASGGLAGRATDTQYF. The CDR3 DNA reads TGTGCCAGCGGTGGACTAGCGGGGCGAGCAACGGATACGCAGTATTTT. The gene calls are TRBV9 and TRBJ2-3, with TRBD2 matching over 12 bases. Looked up from germline, CDR1 is SGDLS and CDR2 is YYNGEE. The CDR3 totals 16 residues. J was trimmed by 6 bases and V by 7 bases; bases with no gene match: 12.

This clone came up a few times. The gene calls are TRBV2 and TRBJ2-2; possible D gene TRBD2, 6 bases. The CDR3 totals 13 residues. Germline V lookup: CDR1 SNHLY, CDR2 FYNNEI. Trimming took 7 bases from V and 7 from J, leaving 13 bases between them. CDR3 DNA: TGTGCCAGCATTCGGGGGTGGAACGGGGAGCTGTTTTTT. Protein: CASIRGWNGELFF.

This sequence joins TRBV5-1 and TRBJ1-3; D is uncertain. Germline V CDR1 and CDR2: SGHRS, YFSETQ. The V gene lost 0 bases and the J gene lost 0 bases, with 7 bases spanning the gap. The CDR3 totals 15 residues. The CDR3 bases are TGCGCCAGCAGCTTGGACGGAGTCTCTGGAAACACCATATATTTT. Encoded protein: CASSLDGVSGNTIYF. The full variable domain, with the rest looked up from reference TRBV5-1 and TRBJ1-3, is KAGVTQTPRYLIKTRGQQVTLSCSPISGHRSVSWYQQTPGQGLQFLFEYFSETQRNKGNFPGRFSGRQFSNSRSEMNVSTLELGDSALYLCASSLDGVSGNTIYFGEGSWLTVV.